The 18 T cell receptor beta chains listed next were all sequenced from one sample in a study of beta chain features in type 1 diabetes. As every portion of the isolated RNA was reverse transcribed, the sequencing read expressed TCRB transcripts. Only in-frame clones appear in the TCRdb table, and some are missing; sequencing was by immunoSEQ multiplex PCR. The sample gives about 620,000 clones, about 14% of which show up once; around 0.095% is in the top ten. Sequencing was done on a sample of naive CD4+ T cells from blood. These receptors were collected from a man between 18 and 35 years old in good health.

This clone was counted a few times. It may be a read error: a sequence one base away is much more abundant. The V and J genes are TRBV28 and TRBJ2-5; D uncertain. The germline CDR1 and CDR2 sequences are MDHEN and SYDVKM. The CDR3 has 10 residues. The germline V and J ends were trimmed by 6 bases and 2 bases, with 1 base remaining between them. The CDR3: CASRQETQYF. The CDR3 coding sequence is TGTGCCAGCAGACAAGAGACCCAGTACTTC.

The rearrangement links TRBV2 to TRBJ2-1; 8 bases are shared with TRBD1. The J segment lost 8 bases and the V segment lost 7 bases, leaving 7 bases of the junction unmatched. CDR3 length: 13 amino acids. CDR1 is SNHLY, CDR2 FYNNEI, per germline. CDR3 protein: CASNGQGLDEQFF. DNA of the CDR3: TGTGCCAGCAATGGACAGGGTTTGGATGAGCAGTTCTTC.

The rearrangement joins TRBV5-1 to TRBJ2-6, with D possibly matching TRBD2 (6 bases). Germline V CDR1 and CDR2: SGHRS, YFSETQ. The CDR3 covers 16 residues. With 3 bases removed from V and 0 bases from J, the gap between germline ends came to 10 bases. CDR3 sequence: CASSSQTSSGANVLTF. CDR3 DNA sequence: TGCGCCAGCAGCTCCCAGACTAGCTCTGGGGCCAACGTCCTGACTTTC.

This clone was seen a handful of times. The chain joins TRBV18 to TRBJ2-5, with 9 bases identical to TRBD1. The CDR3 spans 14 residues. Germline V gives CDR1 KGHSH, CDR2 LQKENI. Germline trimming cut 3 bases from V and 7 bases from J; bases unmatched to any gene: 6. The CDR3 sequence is CASSPDRGIVTQYF. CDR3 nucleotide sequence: TGTGCCAGCTCACCCGACAGGGGGATTGTGACCCAGTACTTC.

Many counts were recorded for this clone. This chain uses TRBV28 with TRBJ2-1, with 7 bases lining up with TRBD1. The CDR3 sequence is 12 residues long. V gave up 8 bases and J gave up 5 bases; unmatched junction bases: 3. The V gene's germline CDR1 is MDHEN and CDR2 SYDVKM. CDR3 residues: CASRDSNNEQFF. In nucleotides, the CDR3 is TGTGCCAGCCGGGACAGCAACAATGAGCAGTTCTTC.

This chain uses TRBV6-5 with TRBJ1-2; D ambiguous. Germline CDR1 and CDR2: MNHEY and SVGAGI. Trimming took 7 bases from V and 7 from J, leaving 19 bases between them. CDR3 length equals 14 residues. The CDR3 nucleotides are TGTGCCAGCAATTCACCGGGATTAAGCTTTGGCTACACCTTC. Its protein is CASNSPGLSFGYTF.

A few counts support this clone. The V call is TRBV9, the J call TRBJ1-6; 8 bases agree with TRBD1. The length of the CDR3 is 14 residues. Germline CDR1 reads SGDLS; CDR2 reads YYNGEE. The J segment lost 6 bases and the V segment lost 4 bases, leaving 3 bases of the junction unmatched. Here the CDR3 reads CASSSDRVNSPLHF. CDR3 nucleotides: TGTGCCAGCAGCTCGGACAGGGTTAATTCACCCCTCCACTTT.

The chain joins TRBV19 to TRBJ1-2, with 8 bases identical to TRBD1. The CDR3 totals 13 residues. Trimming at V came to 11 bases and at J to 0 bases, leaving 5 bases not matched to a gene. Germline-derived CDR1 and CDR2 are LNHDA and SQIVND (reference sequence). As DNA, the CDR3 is TGTGCCGGCCGGGACAGGTCTAACTATGGCTACACCTTC. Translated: CAGRDRSNYGYTF.

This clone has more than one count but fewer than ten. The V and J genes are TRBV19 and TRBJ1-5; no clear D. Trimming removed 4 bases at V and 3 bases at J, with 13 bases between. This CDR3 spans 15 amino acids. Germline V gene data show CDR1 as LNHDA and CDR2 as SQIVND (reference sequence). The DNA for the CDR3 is TGTGCCAGTAGTACCCCCTCGGGGTACAATCAGCCCCAGCATTTT. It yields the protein CASSTPSGYNQPQHF.

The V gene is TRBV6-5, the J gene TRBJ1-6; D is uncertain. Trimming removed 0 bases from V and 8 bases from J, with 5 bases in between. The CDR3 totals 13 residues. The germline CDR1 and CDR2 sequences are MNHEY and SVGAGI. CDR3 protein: CASSYSVYSPLHF. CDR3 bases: TGTGCCAGCAGTTACTCGGTGTATTCACCCCTCCACTTT.

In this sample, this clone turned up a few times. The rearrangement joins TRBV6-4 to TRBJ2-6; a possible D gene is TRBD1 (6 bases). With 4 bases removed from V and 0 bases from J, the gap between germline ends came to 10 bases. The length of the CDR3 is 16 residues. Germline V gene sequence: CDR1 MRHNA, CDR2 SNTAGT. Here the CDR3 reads CASSAAQGSGANVLTF. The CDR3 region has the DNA TGTGCCAGCAGTGCCGCACAGGGCTCTGGGGCCAACGTCCTGACTTTC.

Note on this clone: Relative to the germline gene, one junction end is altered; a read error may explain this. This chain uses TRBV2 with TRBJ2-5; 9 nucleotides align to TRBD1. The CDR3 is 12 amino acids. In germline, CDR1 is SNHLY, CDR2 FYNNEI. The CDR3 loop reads CACRQGGETQYF. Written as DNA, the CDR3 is TGTGCCTGCAGACAGGGGGGGGAGACCCAGTACTTC.

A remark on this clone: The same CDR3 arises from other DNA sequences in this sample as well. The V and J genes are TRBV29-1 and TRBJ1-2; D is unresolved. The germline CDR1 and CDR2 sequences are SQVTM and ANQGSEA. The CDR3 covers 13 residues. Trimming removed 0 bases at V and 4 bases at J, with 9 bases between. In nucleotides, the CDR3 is TGCAGCGTTGAAGAAGGGCAGCTCTATGGCTACACCTTC. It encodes CSVEEGQLYGYTF.

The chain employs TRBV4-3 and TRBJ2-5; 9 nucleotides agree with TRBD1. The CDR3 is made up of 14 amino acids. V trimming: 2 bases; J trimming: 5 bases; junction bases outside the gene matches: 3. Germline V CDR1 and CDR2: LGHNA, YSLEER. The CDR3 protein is CASSQIGTGETQYF. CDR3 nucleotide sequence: TGCGCCAGCAGCCAAATAGGGACAGGGGAGACCCAGTACTTC.

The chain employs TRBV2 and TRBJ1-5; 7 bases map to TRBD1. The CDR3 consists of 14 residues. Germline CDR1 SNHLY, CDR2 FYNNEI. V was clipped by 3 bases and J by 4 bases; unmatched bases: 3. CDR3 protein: CASSEGQQNQPQHF. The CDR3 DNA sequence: TGTGCCAGCAGTGAGGGACAGCAGAATCAGCCCCAGCATTTT.

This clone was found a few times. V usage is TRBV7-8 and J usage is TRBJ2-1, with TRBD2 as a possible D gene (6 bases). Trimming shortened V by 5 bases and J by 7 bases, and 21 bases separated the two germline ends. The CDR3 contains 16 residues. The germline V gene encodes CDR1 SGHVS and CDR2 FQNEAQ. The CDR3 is CASSPTGDESGNEQFF. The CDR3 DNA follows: TGTGCCAGCAGCCCCACGGGGGACGAGTCGGGTAATGAGCAGTTCTTC.

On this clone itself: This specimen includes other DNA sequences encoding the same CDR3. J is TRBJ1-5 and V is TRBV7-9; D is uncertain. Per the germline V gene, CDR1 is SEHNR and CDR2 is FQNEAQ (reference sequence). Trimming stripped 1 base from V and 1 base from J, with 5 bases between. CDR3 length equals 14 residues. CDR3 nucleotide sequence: TGTGCCAGCAGCTTAGGGGAGAGCAATCAGCCCCAGCATTTT. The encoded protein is CASSLGESNQPQHF. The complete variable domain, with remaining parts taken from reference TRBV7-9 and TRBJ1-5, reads DTGVSQNPRHKITKRGQNVTFRCDPISEHNRLYWYRQTLGQGPEFLTYFQNEAQLEKSRLLSDRFSAERPKGSFSTLEIQRTEQGDSAMYLCASSLGESNQPQHFGDGTRLSIL.

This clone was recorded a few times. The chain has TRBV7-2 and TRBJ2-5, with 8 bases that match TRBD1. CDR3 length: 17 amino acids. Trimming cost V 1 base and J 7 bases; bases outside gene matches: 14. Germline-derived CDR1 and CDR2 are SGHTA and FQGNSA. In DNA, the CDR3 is TGTGCCAGCAGCTTAGATACCCTGGGACAGGCCTCTAGGACCCAGTACTTC. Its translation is CASSLDTLGQASRTQYF. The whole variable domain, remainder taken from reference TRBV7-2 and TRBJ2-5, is GAGVSQSPSNKVTEKGKDVELRCDPISGHTALYWYRQSLGQGLEFLIYFQGNSAPDKSGLPSDRFSAERTGGSVSTLTIQRTQQEDSAVYLCASSLDTLGQASRTQYFGPGTRLLVL.